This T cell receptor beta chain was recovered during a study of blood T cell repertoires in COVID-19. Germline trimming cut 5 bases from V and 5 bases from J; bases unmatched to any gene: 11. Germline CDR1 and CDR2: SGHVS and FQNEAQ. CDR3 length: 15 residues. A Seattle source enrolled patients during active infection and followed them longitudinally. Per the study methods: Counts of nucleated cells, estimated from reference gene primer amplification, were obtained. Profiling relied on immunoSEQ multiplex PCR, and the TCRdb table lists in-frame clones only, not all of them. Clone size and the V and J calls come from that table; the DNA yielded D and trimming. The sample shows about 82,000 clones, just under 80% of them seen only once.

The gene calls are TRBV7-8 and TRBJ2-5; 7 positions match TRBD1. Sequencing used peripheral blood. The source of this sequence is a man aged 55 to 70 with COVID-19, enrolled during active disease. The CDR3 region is CASSPLQGLGETQYF. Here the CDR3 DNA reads TGTGCCAGCAGCCCGTTACAGGGGCTGGGGGAGACCCAGTACTTC.